The clone carrying this TCR beta chain was found many times. The time point is: technical triplicate 3. The sorted libraries took fewer than 1.2 million CD4+ or CD8+ T cells. This specimen belongs to a study of neurological immune-mediated disorders. The cDNA was synthesized by 5'RACE incorporating 10-nucleotide random UMIs. From 15-18 subjects, each sequencing run yielded over 160 million TCR-beta sequences. TCRdb re-derived calls from the 5' RACE reads in MiXCR, one entry per CDR3 protein. The table shows more than 25,000 distinct CDR3 sequences, with about 15% occurring only once. The clonotype originates from a female donor with HTLV-1-associated myelopathy (HAM/TSP). The specimen sequenced was CD4+ T cells from blood.

For the CDR3, the DNA is TGCAGTGCCAAACAGACAGGGGGGGGTACTGAAGCTTTCTTT. The encoded protein is CSAKQTGGGTEAFF. The J gene is TRBJ1-1, the V gene TRBV20-1; 9 bases map to TRBD1. The CDR3 totals 14 residues. Trimming removed 6 bases from V and 5 bases from J; junction bases left unmatched: 10. CDR1 DFQATT and CDR2 SNEGSKA come from the germline V gene (reference sequence).